This T cell receptor beta chain was captured by sequencing in a study of response to subunit inactivated influenza vaccine. General study points: Authors suggested each seasonal influenza vaccination recruits few new T cells.

One entry per CDR3 protein, called by TCRdb with MiXCR from the RT-PCR reads. The repertoire holds more than 700,000 distinct CDR3 sequences, with 20% to 25% as singletons. This clonotype was picked up a small number of times. Its antigen is not known. The specimen was PBMCs from blood, collected roughly 5 days after vaccination. The TCR was taken from a man aged 45-65 years who received an inactivated influenza vaccine.

CDR3 DNA: TGCAGTGCTAGAGGGGGGGGACTAGCGGGGCTAAGCTCCTACGAGCAGTACTTC. As protein: CSARGGGLAGLSSYEQYF. The chain couples TRBV20-1 to TRBJ2-7, with 13 bases that match TRBD2. Per germline, CDR1 DFQATT and CDR2 SNEGSKA (reference sequence). V lost 1 base, J lost 0 bases, and 9 bases stayed unmatched. There are 18 residues in the CDR3.